This T cell receptor beta chain was captured by sequencing in a study of blood T cell repertoires in COVID-19 (dated by TCRdb to 2020 to 2022). Regarding the complete study: Samples from collaborators originated in the United States, Italy and Spain and spanned both the acute and convalescent phases of COVID-19. The samples were drawn from the first 160 participants of the ongoing ImmuneRACE study and from some 1,300 subjects provided by 6 global collaborators. A freely available public database, intended as a resource for researchers studying the immune response to SARS-CoV-2, is where the repertoires were released. Subjects who had been exposed to COVID-19, were actively infected with it, or had recovered from it provided the deeply sampled blood TCRbeta repertoires that made up the dataset. Where available, HLA class I and class II types were taken from metadata supplied by the sample provider and were not determined by assay-based typing. A de-identified subject ID, COVID-19 status, age in years and sex were almost always included in the sample metadata. The prospective study material was composed of cDNA or gDNA derived from T cells, B-cell-depleted T cells, or PBMCs. The investigation overall reported the following: The quantity of clinical and demographic metadata differed by source and by participant and was supplied without curation.

Of note for this clone: The antigen it binds to is not known. The input lacks base qualities; no much larger clone sits a single base away.

From V the trimming removes 1 base and from J it removes 1 base, while the gene matches leave 6 bases of the junction unaccounted for. The CDR3 spans 16 residues, from the cysteine through the phenylalanine. CDR3 DNA only is kept here, 48 bases in frame from base 1. CDR1 and CDR2, per the germline V gene, are MDHEN and SYDVKM. TCRbeta CDR3 regions were amplified from genomic DNA using the immunoSEQ Assay, a bias-controlled multiplex PCR. The authors' pipeline ran thus. The number of nucleated cells in each sample was estimated from the amplification of reference gene primers within the assay. To quantify the absolute abundance of each unique TCRbeta CDR3 rearrangement, sequence reads were collapsed and filtered. For each sample, productive Simpson clonality was calculated as the square root of Simpson's diversity index over productive rearrangements. TCRdb mirrors the immuneACCESS table, restricted to in-frame sequences. Some clones are absent from its copies; in checked studies, under half trace to an unresolved V gene, and the reason for the others is unknown. The DNA was the basis for D and trimming; V, J and clone size are from that table. For this sample there are approximately 90,000 clones; about 85% appear just once. The leading ten clones occupy about 24% of the sample.

Each collaborating institution followed its own protocols to collect whole blood in K2EDTA tubes. For TCRbeta analysis, collaborators shipped samples as frozen whole blood, isolated PBMCs, or DNA extracted from either of those sample types. This TCR was sampled from a human donor in a cohort sampled during active COVID-19. This receptor chain uses TRBV28 and TRBJ1-1, with 7 bases aligning to TRBD1. The specimen sequenced was peripheral blood. The DNA reads as follows: TGTGCCAGCAGTTTATACTTCCAGGGGGGGAACACTGAAGCTTTCTTT. It translates as CASSLYFQGGNTEAFF.